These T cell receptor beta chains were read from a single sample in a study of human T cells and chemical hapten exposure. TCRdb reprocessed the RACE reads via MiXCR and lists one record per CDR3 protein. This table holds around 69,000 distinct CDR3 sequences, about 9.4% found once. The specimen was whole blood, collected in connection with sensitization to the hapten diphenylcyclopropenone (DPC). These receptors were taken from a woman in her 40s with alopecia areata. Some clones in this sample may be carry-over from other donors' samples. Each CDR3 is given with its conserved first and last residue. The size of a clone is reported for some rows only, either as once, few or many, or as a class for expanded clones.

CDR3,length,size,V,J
CASSLRAGPPYF,12,many,TRBV6-5,TRBJ2-7
CASSLDRAGVTGELFF,16,few,TRBV7-8,TRBJ2-2
CATSRDTGRGLSWSSYNEQFF,21,few,TRBV15,TRBJ2-1
CSGGQGLAEAFF,12,many,TRBV29-1,TRBJ1-1
CASSPRGGTYNEQFF,15,NA,TRBV6-2/TRBV6-3,TRBJ2-1
CASSLVGQGAGNQPQHF,17,many,TRBV5-6,TRBJ1-5
CASSNRGGTSATGELFF,17,NA,TRBV9,TRBJ2-2
CASSQGDTPSYNEQFF,16,many,TRBV4-3,TRBJ2-1
CASSSGGRSPLHF,13,few,TRBV11-2,TRBJ1-6
CASSLEGGETQYF,13,few,TRBV5-1,TRBJ2-5
CASSQPPGHLNTEAFF,16,many,TRBV5-1,TRBJ1-1
CSFGGPGTASYEQYF,15,many,TRBV29-1,TRBJ2-7
CATSDSDRSYNEQFF,15,few,TRBV24-1,TRBJ2-1
CASSIFSGGHHNEQFF,16,NA,TRBV19,TRBJ2-1
CSARGRGYYEQYF,13,NA,TRBV20-1,TRBJ2-7
CSVKSREYLAEQYF,14,NA,TRBV20-1,TRBJ2-7
CASSLLPQGPQNTEAFF,17,many,TRBV7-2,TRBJ1-1
CASSHGQYEQYF,12,many,TRBV3-1,TRBJ2-7
CASSQGLAGPSENTQYF,17,many,TRBV4-1,TRBJ2-3
CASSYPGQSNSPLHF,15,many,TRBV6-2/TRBV6-3,TRBJ1-6
CSASGAGGKFTEAFF,15,many,TRBV20-1,TRBJ1-1
CASSYSTGGDYGYTF,15,few,TRBV6-5,TRBJ1-2
CASSLDLFNEQFF,13,many,TRBV7-6,TRBJ2-1
CASSPVSRDTGELFF,15,NA,TRBV7-2,TRBJ2-2
CASSVGTALSTDTQYF,16,few,TRBV7-2,TRBJ2-3
CASSFPPGPPGELFF,15,many,TRBV5-4,TRBJ2-2
CASSLEILSSYNEQFF,16,many,TRBV7-9,TRBJ2-1
CASSLIGGTAYGYTF,15,NA,TRBV12-3/TRBV12-4,TRBJ1-2
CASSLNLYEQYF,12,many,TRBV28,TRBJ2-7
CASSSPPDRAGGYTF,15,few,TRBV5-1,TRBJ1-2
CSVVGGGVRETQYF,14,many,TRBV29-1,TRBJ2-5
CASSLAHRGYEQYF,14,NA,TRBV7-2,TRBJ2-7
CASSYSMTGANEKLFF,16,few,TRBV6-5,TRBJ1-4
CASTSSIAGVYSYEQYF,17,many,TRBV12-3/TRBV12-4,TRBJ2-7
CASSYSGGTEAFF,13,many,TRBV6-5,TRBJ1-1
CASISTTYGYTF,12,many,TRBV6-5,TRBJ1-2
CASSLESEGFQETQYF,16,NA,TRBV5-6,TRBJ2-5
CASSPPGRLKETQYF,15,few,TRBV18,TRBJ2-5
CASSPAAGGGSTNYNEPFF,19,NA,TRBV12-3/TRBV12-4,TRBJ2-1
CATKRGATDTGELFF,15,many,TRBV28,TRBJ2-2